This T cell receptor (beta chain) was sequenced in a study of read filtering for tumor transcriptome and immune sequencing. Study as a whole: Patients were 17 male and some 15 female, mean age around 70 years, range roughly 45 to 85. Per sample, TCR-region reads ranged about 4 to 11 million by IR-seq, 85 to 1273 by RNA-seq.

Notes on the study in general: Without single-read clonotypes, shared clonotype proportions correlated more between IR-seq and RNA-seq.

The library was built from roughly 400 ng RNA with molecular barcoded adaptors for alpha/delta and beta/gamma chains. TCRdb used MiXCR to reprocess the reads, holding one entry per CDR3 protein. Among some 46,000 distinct CDR3 sequences, 10% to 15% were seen once, and the ten largest hold roughly 14%. Trimming removed 0 bases at V and 1 base at J, with 15 bases between. Germline-derived CDR1 and CDR2 are SGHDN and FVKESK. The CDR3 contains 17 residues. This clonotype was observed many times. What it binds is not known. The chain is built from TRBV14 and TRBJ2-5; D remains ambiguous. Sequenced sample: a population of CD138-negative cells sorted from bone marrow. The TCR comes from a donor at least 40 years old with multiple myeloma. This chain's CDR3 is CASSQEGAVKSQETQYF. The CDR3 DNA is TGTGCCAGCAGCCAAGAAGGAGCAGTAAAATCCCAAGAGACCCAGTACTTC.